Each of the 32 T cell receptor beta chains below was sequenced from the same sample in a study of cytomegalovirus exposure and HLA in healthy donors. The PCR contained 60 Vbeta and 13 Jbeta primers. TCRdb keeps only in-frame clones here, not all; method: immunoSEQ multiplex PCR. This table has roughly 160,000 clones, approximately 77% appearing once. The sequencing sample was made of PBMCs. The receptors come from a man aged 45 to 65 in good health and CMV-seropositive.

V gene TRBV7-2 combines with J gene TRBJ2-3; D gene unclear. The CDR3 runs 14 residues. Germline V gene data show CDR1 as SGHTA and CDR2 as FQGNSA. The V gene lost 0 bases and the J gene lost 2 bases, with 6 bases spanning the gap. The CDR3 loop is CASSLAGSTDTQYF. The CDR3 coding sequence is TGTGCCAGCAGCTTAGCGGGCTCCACAGATACGCAGTATTTT.

This clone was seen a handful of times. V and J are TRBV18 and TRBJ2-7; D gene ambiguous. V was trimmed by 3 bases and J by 1 base, leaving 10 bases between them. This CDR3 comprises 14 residues. Germline V gene sequence: CDR1 KGHSH, CDR2 LQKENI. The CDR3 spells CASSPPGSSYEQYF. The CDR3 region has the DNA TGTGCCAGCTCACCCCCAGGTTCATCCTACGAGCAGTACTTC.

This rearrangement joins TRBV7-8 to TRBJ1-2, with a weak D call TRBD1 (6 bases). CDR3 size: 14 residues. Germline V gene data show CDR1 as SGHVS and CDR2 as FQNEAQ. V was trimmed by 2 bases and J by 8 bases, leaving 15 bases between them. Here the CDR3 DNA reads TGTGCCAGCAGCTTAAGACAGGAGTTCCTAGGCTACACCTTC. Protein sequence: CASSLRQEFLGYTF. Drawing the rest from reference TRBV7-8 and TRBJ1-2, the complete variable domain is GAGVSQSPRYKVAKRGQDVALRCDPISGHVSLFWYQQALGQGPEFLTYFQNEAQLDKSGLPSDRFFAERPEGSVSTLKIQRTQQEDSAVYLCASSLRQEFLGYTFGSGTRLTVV.

This rearrangement joins TRBV7-9 to TRBJ2-1, with D tentatively TRBD2 (6 bases). Trimming pared 10 bases from V and 7 bases from J, leaving 17 bases between. The CDR3 length is 13 residues. CDR1 SEHNR and CDR2 FQNEAQ come from the germline V gene (reference sequence). The DNA of the CDR3 is TGTGCCATGGAGGGCGATTATCAAAATGAGCAGTTCTTC. Its translation is CAMEGDYQNEQFF.

The CDR3 here is CASSQARGTNEKLFF. The CDR3 nucleotides are TGCGCCAGCAGCCAAGCGAGAGGGACTAATGAAAAACTGTTTTTT. J is TRBJ1-4 and V is TRBV4-1; no definite D call. V dropped 1 base and J dropped 2 bases, with 8 bases sitting between them. This CDR3 has 15 amino acids. In germline, CDR1 is MGHRA, CDR2 YSYEKL.

In nucleotides, the CDR3 is TGTGCCAGCAGACTCCGTGCAGGGAAGGGACAGCCCCAGCATTTT. It yields the protein CASRLRAGKGQPQHF. The V call is TRBV28, the J call TRBJ1-5, with D possibly matching TRBD1 (5 bases). CDR3 size: 15 residues. Trimming pared 6 bases from V and 7 bases from J, leaving 19 bases between. Germline V gene data show CDR1 as MDHEN and CDR2 as SYDVKM. The full variable domain, in which reference TRBV28 and TRBJ1-5 provide the parts outside the CDR3, is DVKVTQSSRYLVKRTGEKVFLECVQDMDHENMFWYRQDPGLGLRLIYFSYDVKMKEKGDIPEGYSVSREKKERFSLILESASTNQTSMYLCASRLRAGKGQPQHFGDGTRLSIL.

CDR3 loop: CASSSGLETQYF. As DNA, the CDR3 is TGTGCCAGCAGCTCAGGGTTGGAGACCCAGTACTTC. The chain links TRBV7-8 to TRBJ2-5; TRBD1 is a possible D gene (5 bases). V lost 4 bases, J lost 5 bases, and 8 bases lay in between. The germline gives CDR1 SGHVS, CDR2 FQNEAQ. The CDR3 contains 12 residues. Based on the CDR3 plus reference TRBV7-8 and TRBJ2-5, the full variable domain is GAGVSQSPRYKVAKRGQDVALRCDPISGHVSLFWYQQALGQGPEFLTYFQNEAQLDKSGLPSDRFFAERPEGSVSTLKIQRTQQEDSAVYLCASSSGLETQYFGPGTRLLVL.

The CDR3, as DNA: TGTGCCAGCAGTGGCGGGGGGCTAATTCAGCCCCAGCATTTT. Amino acid sequence: CASSGGGLIQPQHF. V gene TRBV28 combines with J gene TRBJ1-5; D perhaps matches TRBD1 (6 bases). The V and J ends lost 5 bases and 6 bases respectively, with 14 bases between them. Germline-derived CDR1 and CDR2 are MDHEN and SYDVKM. The CDR3 loop spans 14 amino acids.

V is TRBV19 and J is TRBJ1-6, with a tentative D call TRBD1 (6 bases). The CDR3 consists of 16 residues. V gave up 5 bases and J gave up 0 bases, with 11 bases separating them. CDR1 and CDR2 from the germline V gene are LNHDA and SQIVND (reference sequence). CDR3 loop: CASSETGSSYNSPLHF. Here the CDR3 DNA reads TGTGCCAGTAGTGAAACAGGGAGCTCCTATAATTCACCCCTCCACTTT.

V and J are TRBV19 and TRBJ2-3, with 12 positions matching TRBD2. In germline, CDR1 is LNHDA, CDR2 SQIVND (reference sequence). The CDR3 totals 15 residues. The junction had 5 bases not matched to a gene; V was cut back by 7 bases and J by 3 bases. CDR3 DNA sequence: TGTGCCAGTAACAAACTAGCGGGGGGTACAGATACGCAGTATTTT. Translating it yields CASNKLAGGTDTQYF.

V is TRBV10-3 and J is TRBJ1-1; 9 positions match TRBD1. Losses at the gene ends were 7 bases for V and 4 bases for J; bases not matched to a gene: 7. This CDR3 region has 14 residues. Per the germline V gene, CDR1 is ENHRY and CDR2 is SYGVKD. The CDR3 DNA reads as TGTGCCATCAACCCCGGGACAGGGCGCACTGAAGCTTTCTTT. As protein: CAINPGTGRTEAFF.

The gene calls are TRBV9 and TRBJ2-7, with 10 bases matching TRBD2. There are 15 residues in the CDR3. The germline CDR1 and CDR2 sequences are SGDLS and YYNGEE. V shed 1 base, J shed 4 bases, and the junction held 5 bases outside the gene matches. The CDR3 is CASSVRSGGAYEQYF. As DNA, the CDR3 is TGTGCCAGCAGCGTAAGAAGCGGGGGGGCTTACGAGCAGTACTTC.

This sequence joins TRBV6-6 and TRBJ2-7; no clear D. Germline assignment: CDR1 MNHNY and CDR2 SVGAGI (reference sequence). The CDR3 has 13 amino acids. Trimming took 5 bases from V and 3 from J, leaving 11 bases between them. In DNA form, the CDR3 reads TGTGCCAGCAGTCCAACCCTAAACTACGAGCAGTACTTC. This translates into CASSPTLNYEQYF.

The V and J genes are TRBV5-8 and TRBJ2-7; 8 nucleotides line up with TRBD1. The CDR3 loop spans 15 amino acids. Losses at the gene ends were 0 bases for V and 0 bases for J; bases not matched to a gene: 2. Germline loops: CDR1 SGHTS, CDR2 YDEGEE. The DNA of the CDR3 is TGTGCCAGCAGCTTGGGAACAGGGGGCTCCTACGAGCAGTACTTC. This encodes CASSLGTGGSYEQYF.

The V gene is TRBV7-2, the J gene TRBJ2-3, with 15 bases that match TRBD2. Germline V gene lookup returns CDR1 SGHTA and CDR2 FQGNSA. V shed 4 bases and J 10 bases; nucleotides not matched to a gene: 12. CDR3 length: 17 amino acids. DNA for the CDR3: TGTGCCAGCAGCTCGCCGGGACTAGCGGGGGGAGTGAGTGCGCAGTATTTT. It translates to CASSSPGLAGGVSAQYF.

V gene TRBV19 combines with J gene TRBJ1-5, with 7 bases identical to TRBD1. This CDR3 is 15 amino acids long. Germline-derived CDR1 and CDR2 are LNHDA and SQIVND (reference sequence). Trimming cost V 7 bases and J 7 bases; bases outside gene matches: 13. CDR3 nucleotides: TGTGCCAGTAACCTTGGAAGGGGGCAGGGGCAGCCCCAGCATTTT. Translation: CASNLGRGQGQPQHF. The whole variable domain, filled in from reference TRBV19 and TRBJ1-5, reads DGGITQSPKYLFRKEGQNVTLSCEQNLNHDAMYWYRQDPGQGLRLIYYSQIVNDFQKGDIAEGYSVSREKKESFPLTVTSAQKNPTAFYLCASNLGRGQGQPQHFGDGTRLSIL.

The chain carries TRBV9 and TRBJ1-3; maybe TRBD1 (5 bases). This CDR3 region has 14 residues. Looked up from germline, CDR1 is SGDLS and CDR2 is YYNGEE. Deletions cut 2 bases from V and 5 bases from J, with 11 bases between. This CDR3 reads CASSVAGRRNTIYF. The CDR3 DNA sequence: TGTGCCAGCAGCGTGGCGGGGCGAAGAAACACCATATATTTT.

This chain connects TRBV7-9 to TRBJ1-4, with TRBD1 as a possible D gene (5 bases). The CDR3 spans 13 residues. Germline loops: CDR1 SEHNR, CDR2 FQNEAQ (reference sequence). With 6 bases removed from V and 3 bases from J, the gap between germline ends came to 8 bases. CDR3 sequence: CASRGQPNEKLFF. The CDR3 nucleotides read TGTGCCAGCAGAGGACAACCTAATGAAAAACTGTTTTTT.

The gene calls are TRBV14 and TRBJ2-2; 10 bases fit TRBD1. This CDR3 is built from 15 residues. Germline V gene sequence: CDR1 SGHDN, CDR2 FVKESK. The V gene end was trimmed by 4 bases and the J gene end by 6 bases; junction bases not matched to a gene: 5. This CDR3 is CASSRRQGAAGELFF. CDR3 sequence (DNA): TGTGCCAGCAGCCGGCGACAGGGGGCGGCCGGGGAGCTGTTTTTT.

This chain links TRBV30 with TRBJ1-1, with a weak D call TRBD1 (5 bases). The CDR3 runs 14 residues. The V gene lost 0 bases and the J gene lost 2 bases, with 10 bases spanning the gap. Germline CDR1 is GTSNPN and CDR2 is SVGIG (reference sequence). The CDR3 spells CAWSVGQGNTEAFF. The CDR3 nucleotides are TGTGCCTGGAGTGTGGGGCAGGGTAACACTGAAGCTTTCTTT.

This chain connects TRBV2 to TRBJ1-1; 8 positions agree with TRBD1. The CDR3 sequence is 14 residues long. The junction had 10 bases not matched to a gene; V was cut back by 8 bases and J by 5 bases. Germline V gene lookup returns CDR1 SNHLY and CDR2 FYNNEI. The CDR3 region has the DNA TGTGCCAGCTCAAGTCAGGGGGCGGGTACTGAAGCTTTCTTT. Its translation is CASSSQGAGTEAFF. The full variable domain, in which reference TRBV2 and TRBJ1-1 provide the parts outside the CDR3, is EPEVTQTPSHQVTQMGQEVILRCVPISNHLYFYWYRQILGQKVEFLVSFYNNEISEKSEIFDDQFSVERPDGSNFTLKIRSTKLEDSAMYFCASSSQGAGTEAFFGQGTRLTVV.

The chain recombines TRBV7-6 with TRBJ2-3, with 8 bases matching TRBD2. Germline CDR1 SGHVS, CDR2 FNYEAQ. The CDR3 is 16 residues long. V dropped 5 bases and J dropped 2; count of bases not matched to a gene: 9. Written as DNA, the CDR3 is TGTGCCAGCAGCCAAAGAGGACTAGCTACCACAGATACGCAGTATTTT. Amino acids: CASSQRGLATTDTQYF.

This chain joins TRBV5-5 and TRBJ2-2; 9 bases are shared with TRBD1. V shed 3 bases and J 8 bases; nucleotides not matched to a gene: 8. The CDR3 loop spans 15 amino acids. Germline loops: CDR1 SGHKS, CDR2 YYEKEE (reference sequence). The chain's CDR3 is CASSSPQGAGGELFF. CDR3 sequence (DNA): TGTGCCAGCAGCTCGCCACAGGGGGCTGGAGGGGAGCTGTTTTTT.

V and J are TRBV9 and TRBJ2-4; 7 bases are a match to TRBD1. This CDR3 has 16 residues. In germline, CDR1 is SGDLS, CDR2 YYNGEE. V dropped 4 bases and J dropped 1; count of bases not matched to a gene: 8. The CDR3 bases are TGTGCCAGCAGCAGTCAGGGGGATTGGGCCAAAAACATTCAGTACTTC. This gives the protein CASSSQGDWAKNIQYF.

V is TRBV5-1 and J is TRBJ2-7; 9 bases are a match to TRBD1. The V and J ends lost 4 bases and 2 bases, in that order; junction bases with no gene match: 7. Germline V gives CDR1 SGHRS, CDR2 YFSETQ. This CDR3 spans 15 amino acids. The CDR3 region is CASSNRDRVPYEQYF. DNA for the CDR3: TGCGCCAGCAGCAACCGGGACAGGGTCCCCTACGAGCAGTACTTC.

The rearrangement links TRBV6-5 to TRBJ1-1; 7 nucleotides align to TRBD1. In germline, CDR1 is MNHEY, CDR2 SVGAGI. J gave up 5 bases and V 2 bases, and 5 bases lay outside the gene matches. This CDR3 comprises 14 residues. DNA of the CDR3: TGTGCCAGCAGTTACCTGACAGGGCGGACTGAAGCTTTCTTT. Its protein is CASSYLTGRTEAFF.

V and J are TRBV6-1 and TRBJ1-1; D not resolved. The CDR3 consists of 13 residues. Germline loops: CDR1 MNHNS, CDR2 SASEGT. The germline V and J ends were trimmed by 6 bases and 0 bases, with 8 bases remaining between them. The chain's CDR3 is CASSLSMNTEAFF. In nucleotides, the CDR3 is TGTGCCAGCAGCCTCAGTATGAACACTGAAGCTTTCTTT.

This clone was detected a few times. The chain uses TRBV11-2 and TRBJ2-7; a weak D match, TRBD2 (6 bases). Germline assignment: CDR1 SGHAT and CDR2 FQNNGV. Trimming removed 1 base from V and 6 bases from J, with 19 bases in between. The CDR3 runs to 16 residues. The chain's CDR3 is CASSLVGGGSAGEQYF. DNA for the CDR3: TGTGCCAGCAGCTTAGTCGGTGGGGGGAGTGCCGGCGAGCAGTACTTC.

This clone was counted once. Because the CDR3 is missing its conserved closing phenylalanine or tryptophan, this is likely a read error. The V gene is TRBV4-3, the J gene TRBJ1-2, with unresolved D. The CDR3 totals 15 residues. The V gene's germline CDR1 is LGHNA and CDR2 YSLEER. The germline V and J ends were trimmed by 0 bases and 3 bases, with 11 bases remaining between them. CDR3 nucleotide sequence: TGCGCCAGCAGCCAAGAGTCGGGGAGCGACTATGGCTACACCTCC. Translated: CASSQESGSDYGYTS.

The chain combines TRBV4-3 with TRBJ1-2; 7 bases match TRBD1. After removal of 0 bases from V and 4 bases from J, the junction contained 14 bases not matched to a gene. CDR1 is LGHNA and CDR2 is YSLEER in the germline V gene. The CDR3 covers 18 residues. As DNA, the CDR3 is TGCGCCAGCAGCCAAGATTTGTTTAGTGCAGGGGGTAGCTATGGCTACACCTTC. Its translation is CASSQDLFSAGGSYGYTF.

V usage is TRBV27 and J usage is TRBJ2-1, with D tentatively TRBD1 (5 bases). The CDR3 is 13 residues long. V was cut by 4 bases and J by 15 bases, with 19 bases left in between. Looked up from germline, CDR1 is MNHEY and CDR2 is SMNVEV (reference sequence). CDR3 region: CASSSTGFWVLFF. As DNA, the CDR3 is TGTGCCAGCAGTTCAACAGGATTTTGGGTACTGTTCTTC.

In this sample, this clone turned up a few times. The chain recombines TRBV4-3 with TRBJ1-5; the match to TRBD1 covers 8 bases. The CDR3 is 15 amino acids. Germline trimming cut 3 bases from V and 4 bases from J; bases unmatched to any gene: 5. Germline values: CDR1 LGHNA, CDR2 YSLEER. CDR3 DNA sequence: TGCGCCAGCAGCCAGAGGACAGGGCTTAATCAGCCCCAGCATTTT. It yields the protein CASSQRTGLNQPQHF.